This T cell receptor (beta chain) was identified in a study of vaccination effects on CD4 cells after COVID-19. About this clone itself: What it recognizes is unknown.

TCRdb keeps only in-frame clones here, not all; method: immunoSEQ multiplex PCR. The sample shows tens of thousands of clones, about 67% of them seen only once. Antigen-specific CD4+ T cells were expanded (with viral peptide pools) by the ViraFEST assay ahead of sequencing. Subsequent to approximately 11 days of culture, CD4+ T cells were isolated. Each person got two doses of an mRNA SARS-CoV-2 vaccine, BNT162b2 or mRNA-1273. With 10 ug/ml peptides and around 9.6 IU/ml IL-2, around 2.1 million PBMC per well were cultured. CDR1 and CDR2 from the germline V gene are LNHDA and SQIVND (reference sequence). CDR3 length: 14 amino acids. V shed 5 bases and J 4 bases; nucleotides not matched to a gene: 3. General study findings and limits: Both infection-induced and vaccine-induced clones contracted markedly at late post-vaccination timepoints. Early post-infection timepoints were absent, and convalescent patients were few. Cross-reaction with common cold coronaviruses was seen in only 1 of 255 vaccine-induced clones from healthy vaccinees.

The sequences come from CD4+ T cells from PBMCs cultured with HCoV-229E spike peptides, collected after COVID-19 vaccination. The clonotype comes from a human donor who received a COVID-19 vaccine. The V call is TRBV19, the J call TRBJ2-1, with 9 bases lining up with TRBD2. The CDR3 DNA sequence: TGTGCCAGTAGTGCGGGACTAGCTTACAATGAGCAGTTCTTC. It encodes CASSAGLAYNEQFF.